The rows below give T cell receptor beta chains drawn from one sample of a study of patients and donors after allogeneic stem cell transplantation. MiXCR was run by TCRdb on the RT-PCR reads, yielding one entry per CDR3 protein. The sample holds some 960,000 distinct CDR3 sequences, more than 15% seen once. Material: blood, either unsorted or a sorted T cell fraction (not recorded which). Receptor source: a human donor who was either an allogeneic HSCT recipient or a stem cell or donor lymphocyte infusion donor (not recorded which). It is not recorded whose cells these are; they may come from a transplant donor. Both conserved end residues are part of each CDR3. Each record gives: V gene, J gene, CDR3 protein.

TRBV12-5	TRBJ2-1	CASGIPNEQFF
TRBV6-2/TRBV6-3	TRBJ2-1	CASVTGDGYNEQFF
TRBV5-6	TRBJ2-7	CASSYLTRYYEQYF
TRBV7-3	TRBJ2-3	CASSFIPTDTQYF
TRBV2	TRBJ1-1	CASTERRRMNTEAFF
TRBV12-3/TRBV12-4	TRBJ2-7	CASSLVVGGSYEQYF
TRBV20-1	TRBJ1-6	CSAPRQLGSPLHF
TRBV5-1	TRBJ2-5	CASSPARQETQYF
TRBV12-3/TRBV12-4	TRBJ1-5	CASSPSRRLSNQPQHF
TRBV5-6	TRBJ2-1	CSASQGNDEQFF
TRBV12-3/TRBV12-4	TRBJ1-1	CASSLAVTEAFF
TRBV6-1	TRBJ2-3	CASRPITGRAGSDTQYF
TRBV12-3/TRBV12-4	TRBJ2-7	CASSSRRDIAYEQYF
TRBV12-3/TRBV12-4	TRBJ1-1	CASSSGTGLTTEAFF
TRBV29-1	TRBJ1-2	CSGGQDYGYTF
TRBV6-2/TRBV6-3	TRBJ2-7	CASRPLLTGTTYEQYF
TRBV20-1	TRBJ1-5	CSARDGRLHSNQPQHF
TRBV7-2	TRBJ2-7	CASSSLPYEQYF
TRBV19	TRBJ2-5	CASSAGQETQYF
TRBV15	TRBJ2-5	CATSSLSGGGETQYF
TRBV24-1	TRBJ1-2	CATSDGTGYGYTF
TRBV5-4	TRBJ2-7	CASSSPFGRPHEQYF
TRBV6-1	TRBJ2-3	CASSRSGGPGADTQYF
TRBV20-1	TRBJ2-7	CSARDPGQAAYEQYF
TRBV2	TRBJ2-1	CASTPRGGPREQFF
TRBV29-1	TRBJ1-5	CSVRQGWDQPQHF
TRBV29-1	TRBJ2-3	CSVESTGKRTDTQYF
TRBV20-1	TRBJ2-5	CSARDLRVQETQYF
TRBV20-1	TRBJ2-3	CSGGDQRRGTDTQYF
TRBV29-1	TRBJ2-7	CSVAKTQGSVEQYF
TRBV19	TRBJ2-4	CASSNRGALAKNIQYF
TRBV2	TRBJ1-4	CASSEEPGGGEKLFF
TRBV7-8	TRBJ2-3	CASSPDSSLTSTDTQYF
TRBV12-3/TRBV12-4	TRBJ2-7	CASSSGTGGNIIPYEQYF
TRBV4-2	TRBJ2-1	CASSQDRGFEQFF
TRBV4-3	TRBJ2-6	CASSPTGTGLSGANVLTF
TRBV20-1	TRBJ2-7	CSTLLSVYSYEQYF
TRBV10-3	TRBJ1-1	CAINLDRLTEAFF
TRBV5-1	TRBJ2-1	CASSLVGGTYNEQIF
TRBV24-1	TRBJ2-5	CATSDFGETQYF
TRBV15	TRBJ2-3	CATSSTPMTGKADTQYF
TRBV7-7	TRBJ2-5	CASSIDYGGETQYF
TRBV6-1	TRBJ2-1	CASRLRKGGEQFF
TRBV6-5	TRBJ1-2	CASRSGFGYTF
TRBV12-3/TRBV12-4	TRBJ2-7	CASTLVAGGPGHEQYF
TRBV10-3	TRBJ2-5	CAISVLGAETQYF
TRBV9	TRBJ2-1	CASGGNEQFF
TRBV20-1	TRBJ2-1	CSAIRGSSYNEQFF
TRBV11-2	TRBJ2-3	CASSTKRGLANRVDTQYF
TRBV2	TRBJ2-5	CASSRDRVKETQYF
TRBV7-2	TRBJ2-3	CASSLQVTDTQYF
TRBV4-3	TRBJ2-1	CASSQEWTSLYNEQFF
TRBV4-1	TRBJ2-3	CASSQHSGLGGDTQYF
TRBV9	TRBJ1-3	CASSVGAEPGNTIYF
TRBV15	TRBJ2-6	CASAGLSGANVLTF